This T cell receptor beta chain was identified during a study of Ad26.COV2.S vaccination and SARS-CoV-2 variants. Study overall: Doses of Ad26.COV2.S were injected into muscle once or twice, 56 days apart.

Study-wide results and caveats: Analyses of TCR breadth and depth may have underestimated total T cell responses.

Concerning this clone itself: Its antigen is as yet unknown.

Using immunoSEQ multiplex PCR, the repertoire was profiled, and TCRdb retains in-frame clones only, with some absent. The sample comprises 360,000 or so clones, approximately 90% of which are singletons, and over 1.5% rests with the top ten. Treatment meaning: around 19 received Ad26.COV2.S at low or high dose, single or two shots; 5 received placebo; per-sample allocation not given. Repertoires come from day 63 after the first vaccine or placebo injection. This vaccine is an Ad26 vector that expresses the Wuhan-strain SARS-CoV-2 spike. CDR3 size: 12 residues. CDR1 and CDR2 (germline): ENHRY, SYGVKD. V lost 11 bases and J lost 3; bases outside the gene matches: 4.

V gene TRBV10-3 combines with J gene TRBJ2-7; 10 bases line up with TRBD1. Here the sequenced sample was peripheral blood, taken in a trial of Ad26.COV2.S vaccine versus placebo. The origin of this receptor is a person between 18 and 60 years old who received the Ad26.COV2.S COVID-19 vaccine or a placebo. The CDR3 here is CAARTGGYEQYF. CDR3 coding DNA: TGTGCCGCTCGGACAGGGGGCTACGAGCAGTACTTC.